These T cell receptor beta chains were read from a single sample in a study of blood T cell repertoires in COVID-19. The assay was immunoSEQ multiplex PCR, and TCRdb's table has in-frame clones only and misses some. The sample shows about 280,000 clones, roughly 86% of them seen only once. Sequencing used peripheral blood. All receptors derive from a man in his forties or fifties with active or convalescent COVID-19. The CDR3 runs from the conserved cysteine through the conserved F or W. The D gene is left open where the match is weak. The listing skips clone size in some rows; elsewhere it reads once, few, many or a size class.

d_call clone_size j_call v_call cdr3_nt cdr3_aa
TRBD1 - TRBJ2-2 TRBV6-5 TGTGCCGGCTCACGGACAGGGGATTCGACCGGGGAGCTGTTTTTT CAGSRTGDSTGELFF
TRBD2 - TRBJ2-2 TRBV10-1 TGCGCCAGCAGTGAGGGTCGGGAGGGCCCTCACGGGGAGCTGTTTTTT CASSEGREGPHGELFF
TRBD2 - TRBJ2-7 TRBV28 TGTGCCAGCACTGTTAGCGGGGGATTGAGCTACGAGCAGTACTTC CASTVSGGLSYEQYF
TRBD1 - TRBJ1-2 TRBV24-1 TGTGCCACCAGTGACATTGGACAGGGGGCTGATGGCTACACCTTC CATSDIGQGADGYTF
TRBD1 - TRBJ1-3 TRBV15 TGTGCCACCAGCAGAAGGACAGGAACAGACTCTGGAAACACCATATATTTT CATSRRTGTDSGNTIYF
TRBD1 once TRBJ1-1 TRBV11-3 TGTGCCAGCAGCTTAGACCCCCCGGGACAGGGACGTGAAGCTTTCTTT CASSLDPPGQGREAFF
- - TRBJ1-5 TRBV30 TGTGCCTGGAGTGTACCCGGCAGGCTGGGTCAGCCCCAGCATTTT CAWSVPGRLGQPQHF
TRBD2 - TRBJ2-6 TRBV5-4 TGTGCCAGCAGCCCTTTTTGGATAGCGGGAGATCTTGGGGCCAACGTCCTGACTTTC CASSPFWIAGDLGANVLTF
TRBD1 - TRBJ1-2 TRBV7-3 TGTGCCAGCAGCCCGGGACAGGGACAGTATGGCTACACCTTC CASSPGQGQYGYTF
- - TRBJ1-1 TRBV7-3 TGTGCCAGCAGCGCCCAGAGGGACACTGAAGCTTTCTTT CASSAQRDTEAFF
TRBD2 - TRBJ2-7 TRBV19 TGTGCCAGTAGTATCGGGACTAGCGGGAGGATCCAGTACTTC CASSIGTSGRIQYF